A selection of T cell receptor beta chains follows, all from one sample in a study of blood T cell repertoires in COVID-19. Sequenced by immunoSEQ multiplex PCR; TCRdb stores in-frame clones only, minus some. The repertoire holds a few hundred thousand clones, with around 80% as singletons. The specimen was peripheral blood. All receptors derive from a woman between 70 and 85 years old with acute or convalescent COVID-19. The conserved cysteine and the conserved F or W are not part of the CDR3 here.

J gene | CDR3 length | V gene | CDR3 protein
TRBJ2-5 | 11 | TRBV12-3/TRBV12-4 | ASQQGSPGTQY
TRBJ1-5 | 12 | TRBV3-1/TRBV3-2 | ASSQGTDNQPQH
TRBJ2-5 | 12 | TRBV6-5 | ASSLRLAGETQY
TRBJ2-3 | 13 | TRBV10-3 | AISEGQFRTDTQY
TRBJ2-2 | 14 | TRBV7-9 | ASSLDRAGFTGELF
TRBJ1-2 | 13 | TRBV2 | ASSDGGATNYGYT
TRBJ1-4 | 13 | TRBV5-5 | ASSWGQGANEKLF
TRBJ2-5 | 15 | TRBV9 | ASSVSGQSIGQETQY
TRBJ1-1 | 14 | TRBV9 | ASSVGDRSMNTEAF
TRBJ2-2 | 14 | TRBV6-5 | ASTYGFGGNTGELF
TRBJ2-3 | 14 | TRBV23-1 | ASSAYSGGATDTQY
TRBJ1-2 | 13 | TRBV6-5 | ASSYGGGRGYGYT
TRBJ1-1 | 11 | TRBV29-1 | SVGSAGWGQAF
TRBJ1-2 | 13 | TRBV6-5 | ASSYSSTASYGYT
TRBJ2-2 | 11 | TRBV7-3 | ASSSTVYGELF
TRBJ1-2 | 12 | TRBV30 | ACSRQVLSAGYT
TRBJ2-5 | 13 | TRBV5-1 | ASSQRLAGRETQY
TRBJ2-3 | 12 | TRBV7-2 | ASSLLERPGAQY
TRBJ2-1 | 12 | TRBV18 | ASSPDSGGRAQF
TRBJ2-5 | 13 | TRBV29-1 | SVKSGGTPQETQY
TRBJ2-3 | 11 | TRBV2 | ASSRDYTDTQY
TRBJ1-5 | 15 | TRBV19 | ASRPTGQYNSNQPQH
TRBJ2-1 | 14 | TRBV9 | ASSVGGGASYDEQF
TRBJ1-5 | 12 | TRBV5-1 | ASSPEDWNQPQH
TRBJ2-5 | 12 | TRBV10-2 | ASSGASGGETQY
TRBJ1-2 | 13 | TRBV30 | AWSVGGLGNYGYT
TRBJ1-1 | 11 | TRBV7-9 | ASSLQPLSEAF
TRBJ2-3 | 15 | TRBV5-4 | ASSLVSSGGGTDTQY
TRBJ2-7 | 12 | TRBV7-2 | ASSFLAGDYEQY
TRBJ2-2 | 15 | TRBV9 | ASIPGQGAIGTGELF
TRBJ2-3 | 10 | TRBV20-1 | SASYQEDTQY
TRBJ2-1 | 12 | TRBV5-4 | ASSLGGGMGEQF
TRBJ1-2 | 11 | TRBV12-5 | ASGPGSWIGYT
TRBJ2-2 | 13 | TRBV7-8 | ASSQRQGRTGELF
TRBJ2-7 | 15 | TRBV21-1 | ASSKELIGALIYEQY
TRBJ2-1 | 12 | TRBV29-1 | SVVGTGVSNEQF
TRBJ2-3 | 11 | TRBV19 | ASSLQGRDTQY
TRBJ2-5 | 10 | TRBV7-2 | ASSQVGETQY
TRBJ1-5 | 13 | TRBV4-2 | ASSPAEHSNQPQH
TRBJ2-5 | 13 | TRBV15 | ATSRVTGADETQY
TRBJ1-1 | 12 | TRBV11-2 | ASSQDRGNTEAF
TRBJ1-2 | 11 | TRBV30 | AWRRDESYGYT
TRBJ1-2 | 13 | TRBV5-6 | ASSYLQGANYGYT
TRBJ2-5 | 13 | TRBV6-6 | ASSYPAGGKETQY
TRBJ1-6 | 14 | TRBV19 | ASSYDRTEYNSPLH
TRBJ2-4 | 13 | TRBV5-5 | ASSWGSGHKNIQY
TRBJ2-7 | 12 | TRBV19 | ASKRDRGANEQY
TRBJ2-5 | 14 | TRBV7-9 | ASSARGLAGMETQY
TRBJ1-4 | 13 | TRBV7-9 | ASSLGEQLNEKLF
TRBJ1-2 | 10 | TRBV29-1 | SVDLPRDGYT
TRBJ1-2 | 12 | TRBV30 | AWKRNRVLGGYT
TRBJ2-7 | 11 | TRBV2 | AKKEASSYEQY
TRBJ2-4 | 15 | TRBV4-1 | ASSQPRQGIAKNIQY